This T cell receptor beta chain was recovered during a study of cytomegalovirus exposure and HLA in healthy donors. A note on this clone: Its specificity is unknown.

General study points: TCR beta chains numbering about 160 were designated cytomegalovirus-associated.

Profiled with immunoSEQ multiplex PCR; TCRdb holds only in-frame clones, not every one. Of around 71,000 clones listed, roughly 94% are singletons. CDR1 is MGHRA and CDR2 is YSYEKL in the germline V gene. The CDR3 runs to 13 residues. Between the trimmed V and J ends, which lost 4 bases and 7 bases, there was a span of 13 bases. The chain uses TRBV4-1 and TRBJ1-1; unclear D gene. Sequencing was done on a sample of PBMCs. The receptor was derived from a man aged 18-30 years in good health and CMV-seropositive. The CDR3 nucleotides are TGCGCCAGCAGCCCTTCTGAGCTCCTTGAAGCTTTCTTT. Protein sequence: CASSPSELLEAFF.